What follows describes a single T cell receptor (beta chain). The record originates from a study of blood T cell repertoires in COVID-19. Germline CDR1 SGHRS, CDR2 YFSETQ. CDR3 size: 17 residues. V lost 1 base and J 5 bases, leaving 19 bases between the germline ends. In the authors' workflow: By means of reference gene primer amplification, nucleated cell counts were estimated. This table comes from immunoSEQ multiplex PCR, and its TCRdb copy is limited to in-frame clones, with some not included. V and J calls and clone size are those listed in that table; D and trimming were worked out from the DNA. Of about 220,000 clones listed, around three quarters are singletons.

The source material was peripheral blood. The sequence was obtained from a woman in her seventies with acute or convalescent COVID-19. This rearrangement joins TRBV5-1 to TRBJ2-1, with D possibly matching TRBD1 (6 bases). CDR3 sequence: CASSLSRMGASDNEQFF. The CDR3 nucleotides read TGCGCCAGCAGCTTGAGCAGGATGGGGGCGTCGGACAATGAGCAGTTCTTC. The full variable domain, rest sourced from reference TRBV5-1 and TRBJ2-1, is KAGVTQTPRYLIKTRGQQVTLSCSPISGHRSVSWYQQTPGQGLQFLFEYFSETQRNKGNFPGRFSGRQFSNSRSEMNVSTLELGDSALYLCASSLSRMGASDNEQFFGPGTRLTVL.